Each of the 18 T cell receptor beta chains below was sequenced from the same sample in a study of T cells in localized non-small cell lung cancer. TCRdb keeps only in-frame clones here, not all; method: immunoSEQ multiplex PCR. The table shows tens of thousands of clones, with approximately 92% occurring only once. Material: peripheral blood, obtained before any cancer treatment. Receptors originate from an older female donor with stage I lung adenocarcinoma.

Written as DNA, the CDR3 is TGTGCCAGCAGCTTTGCAGATACGCAGTATTTT. Its translation: CASSFADTQYF. The chain links TRBV6-1 to TRBJ2-3, with D unclear. Trimming pared 6 bases from V and 4 bases from J, leaving 5 bases between. Germline V gives CDR1 MNHNS, CDR2 SASEGT. This CDR3 spans 11 amino acids.

This clone has more than one count but fewer than ten. The chain is built from TRBV5-1 and TRBJ2-7; no definite D call. V lost 4 bases and J 7 bases, leaving 18 bases between the germline ends. Germline V CDR1 and CDR2: SGHRS, YFSETQ. The CDR3 is 14 amino acids. CDR3 loop: CASSPSGQTGEQYF. For the CDR3, the DNA is TGCGCCAGCAGCCCCTCGGGTCAGACGGGTGAGCAGTACTTC.

This clone appeared once. This chain connects TRBV5-4 to TRBJ2-7, with D perhaps matching TRBD2 (5 bases). The V end lost 3 bases, the J end lost 2 bases, and 12 bases lay between the germline ends. The germline gives CDR1 SGHNT, CDR2 YYREEE (reference sequence). The CDR3 extends over 14 amino acids. The CDR3 is CASSSSRVAYEQYF. The CDR3 DNA follows: TGTGCCAGCAGCTCCTCGCGGGTGGCCTACGAGCAGTACTTC.

The CDR3 is CASSRRTGGETQYF. CDR3 sequence (DNA): TGTGCCAGCAGCCGGCGGACAGGGGGAGAGACCCAGTACTTC. The V call is TRBV5-4, the J call TRBJ2-5; 10 nucleotides agree with TRBD1. This CDR3 spans 14 amino acids. After removal of 4 bases from V and 4 bases from J, the junction contained 4 bases not matched to a gene. CDR1 and CDR2 (germline): SGHNT, YYREEE (reference sequence). The variable domain in full, with the rest retrieved from reference TRBV5-4 and TRBJ2-5, is ETGVTQSPTHLIKTRGQQVTLRCSSQSGHNTVSWYQQALGQGPQFIFQYYREEENGRGNFPPRFSGLQFPNYSSELNVNALELDDSALYLCASSRRTGGETQYFGPGTRLLVL.

The chain recombines TRBV6-6 with TRBJ2-3; weak D call: TRBD1 (6 bases). This CDR3 region has 14 residues. V was shortened by 8 bases and J by 2 bases, with 14 bases between the two germline ends. Germline CDR1 is MNHNY and CDR2 is SVGAGI (reference sequence). The CDR3 is CASGAWDTTDTQYF. Here the CDR3 DNA reads TGTGCCAGCGGGGCCTGGGACACCACAGATACGCAGTATTTT.

V is TRBV7-8 and J is TRBJ2-3, with D maybe TRBD2 (5 bases). V was shortened by 4 bases and J by 8 bases, with 19 bases between the two germline ends. Germline values: CDR1 SGHVS, CDR2 FQNEAQ. The CDR3 contains 15 residues. For the CDR3, the DNA is TGTGCCAGCAGCTCCGGACCGGGGTCGTTAGCTACGCAGTATTTT. Protein sequence: CASSSGPGSLATQYF.

The chain joins TRBV5-6 to TRBJ2-5, with D uncertain. This CDR3 comprises 14 residues. CDR1 SGHDT and CDR2 YYEEEE come from the germline V gene. Trimming cost V 7 bases and J 0 bases, with 13 bases left between them. CDR3 in amino acids: CASALGPNQETQYF. The CDR3 nucleotides read TGTGCCAGCGCTCTAGGGCCAAACCAAGAGACCCAGTACTTC.

The V gene is TRBV7-2, the J gene TRBJ2-2; no clear D gene. The CDR3 totals 12 residues. Germline CDR1 and CDR2: SGHTA and FQGNSA. V shed 9 bases and J shed 6 bases, with 11 bases lying between them. CDR3 in amino acids: CASRRPPGELFF. Written as DNA, the CDR3 is TGTGCCAGTCGCAGGCCCCCCGGGGAGCTGTTTTTT.

This rearrangement joins TRBV28 to TRBJ2-1, with 13 bases identical to TRBD2. Germline lookup yields CDR1 MDHEN and CDR2 SYDVKM. This CDR3 is 19 amino acids long. Losses at the gene ends were 2 bases for V and 9 bases for J; bases not matched to a gene: 16. CDR3 sequence reads: CASSLRVTDTSGGAREQFF. The CDR3 DNA reads TGTGCCAGCAGTTTACGGGTCACAGATACTAGCGGGGGGGCTCGTGAGCAGTTCTTC.

This chain uses TRBV25-1 with TRBJ2-6, with D perhaps given as TRBD1 or TRBD2 (5 bases each). Germline values: CDR1 MGHDK, CDR2 SYGVNS. V dropped 7 bases and J dropped 0 bases, with 19 bases sitting between them. This CDR3 has 18 residues. Written as DNA, the CDR3 is TGTGCCAGCATGAGGACAATCACAGCGGACTCTGGGGCCAACGTCCTGACTTTC. Its translation: CASMRTITADSGANVLTF.

The gene calls are TRBV28 and TRBJ1-1; 8 positions match TRBD1. Unmatched junction bases numbered 7, after V lost 6 bases and J lost 4 bases. This CDR3 has 14 amino acids. The germline V gene encodes CDR1 MDHEN and CDR2 SYDVKM. The CDR3 is CASRPGGVSTEAFF. For the CDR3, the DNA is TGTGCCAGCAGGCCAGGGGGCGTGAGCACTGAAGCTTTCTTT.

V is TRBV5-1 and J is TRBJ2-2; D possibly matches TRBD1 or TRBD2 (5 bases each). CDR3 length: 15 residues. Per germline, CDR1 SGHRS and CDR2 YFSETQ. Trimming removed 6 bases from V and 0 bases from J, with 12 bases in between. CDR3 sequence (DNA): TGCGCCAGCACTGATCAGGGAGCGAACACCGGGGAGCTGTTTTTT. Protein product: CASTDQGANTGELFF.

This clone was observed once. V is TRBV19 and J is TRBJ1-6; D remains unclear. This CDR3 has 12 amino acids. The V end lost 3 bases, the J end lost 6 bases, and 3 bases lay between the germline ends. Germline assignment: CDR1 LNHDA and CDR2 SQIVND (reference sequence). This chain's CDR3 is CASSITNSPLHF. The CDR3 DNA reads TGTGCCAGTAGTATCACTAATTCACCCCTCCACTTT. Looking up the rest from reference TRBV19 and TRBJ1-6 gives the full variable domain: DGGITQSPKYLFRKEGQNVTLSCEQNLNHDAMYWYRQDPGQGLRLIYYSQIVNDFQKGDIAEGYSVSREKKESFPLTVTSAQKNPTAFYLCASSITNSPLHFGNGTRLTVT.

The chain couples TRBV5-1 to TRBJ1-6; D gene unclear. Germline CDR1 is SGHRS and CDR2 is YFSETQ. Between the trimmed V and J ends, which lost 2 bases and 4 bases, there was a span of 16 bases. This CDR3 region has 17 residues. CDR3 coding DNA: TGCGCCAGCAGCTTAAGGGTATCAACCGAGTATAATTCACCCCTCCACTTT. Encoded protein: CASSLRVSTEYNSPLHF.

The chain uses TRBV5-6 and TRBJ2-1; TRBD1 aligns across 9 bases. V shed 0 bases, J shed 6 bases, and the junction held 7 bases outside the gene matches. Germline V CDR1 and CDR2: SGHDT, YYEEEE. The CDR3 is made up of 16 amino acids. CDR3 loop: CASSLAGTGHFNEQFF. For the CDR3, the DNA is TGTGCCAGCAGCTTGGCCGGGACAGGGCACTTCAATGAGCAGTTCTTC.

The chain combines TRBV11-3 with TRBJ2-7; no firm D call. The CDR3 runs 11 residues. The V gene's germline CDR1 is SGHNT and CDR2 YENEEA. Trimming took off 2 bases at V and 2 bases at J, with 1 base between the two ends. The CDR3 loop is CASSLTYEQYV. The CDR3 bases are TGTGCCAGCAGCTTAACCTACGAGCAGTACGTC.

The chain uses TRBV6-5 and TRBJ2-1, with 9 bases fitting TRBD1. Trimming at V came to 4 bases and at J to 5 bases, leaving 6 bases not matched to a gene. Germline V gene lookup returns CDR1 MNHEY and CDR2 SVGAGI. There are 15 residues in the CDR3. CDR3 region: CASSSGTGLDNEQFF. CDR3 DNA: TGTGCCAGCAGTTCCGGGACAGGGCTTGACAATGAGCAGTTCTTC.

Only a few counts were recorded for this clone. This sequence joins TRBV2 and TRBJ2-7, with D perhaps being TRBD1 or TRBD2 (5 bases each). V was trimmed by 1 base and J by 4 bases, leaving 17 bases between them. The CDR3 length is 16 residues. Per the germline V gene, CDR1 is SNHLY and CDR2 is FYNNEI. CDR3: CASSEVVGRGPYEQYF. The CDR3 DNA sequence: TGTGCCAGCAGTGAAGTTGTGGGACGGGGACCTTACGAGCAGTACTTC.